Listed here is a single T cell receptor beta chain. The method was immunoSEQ multiplex PCR; TCRdb's version includes in-frame clones alone and lacks a portion of them. In the table there are about 200,000 clones, 60% to 80% of which are singletons. The sample originates from a study of cytotoxic CD8 clonotypes in ibrutinib-treated CLL. The V gene's germline CDR1 is SGHAT and CDR2 FQNNGV. The V and J ends lost 0 bases and 5 bases respectively, with 13 bases between them. The CDR3 covers 15 residues. The chain recombines TRBV11-2 with TRBJ2-5; perhaps TRBD1 as D (6 bases). The sample was PBMCs, taken after 12 months of ibrutinib treatment. The source of this sequence is a human donor with chronic lymphocytic leukemia. The CDR3 DNA sequence: TGTGCCAGCAGCTTAGATTGGGGGCGTGGGGAGACCCAGTACTTC. Its translation: CASSLDWGRGETQYF.